The clone carrying this T cell receptor (beta chain) appeared a few times. Its cognate antigen is unknown. It was with 60 Vbeta and 13 Jbeta primers that the PCR ran. Some clones are missing from TCRdb's copy, which holds only in-frame ones; the method was immunoSEQ multiplex PCR. This table has 200,000 or so clones, almost 70% appearing once. The sample is drawn from a study of cytomegalovirus exposure and HLA in healthy donors. Study at large: In an early release, HLA-typed donors contributed about 80 million unique TCR sequences.

Trimming at V came to 2 bases and at J to 2 bases, leaving 6 bases not matched to a gene. Germline V gene sequence: CDR1 SGHRS, CDR2 YFSETQ. The CDR3 extends over 16 amino acids. Study results and limitations: Per a prior analysis, the majority of TCR beta V segments were productive roughly 90% or roughly 30% of the time. Later on, an analysis tied approximately 15,000 TCR beta sequences to HLA alleles at 0.05 false discovery rate.

This clonotype was obtained from a man aged 40-49 years in good health and CMV-seropositive. V gene TRBV5-1 combines with J gene TRBJ2-3, with 9 bases lining up with TRBD2. The specimen was PBMCs. Here the CDR3 DNA reads TGCGCCAGCAGCTTCCGTCTAGCGGGGATCACAGATACGCAGTATTTT. This codes for CASSFRLAGITDTQYF.